This paragraph covers one TCR beta chain sequence. The antigen remains undetermined. The data belong to a study of CD8 T cells in ankylosing spondylitis. Findings and caveats of the study: In synovial fluid and blood from reactive arthritis, some motif variants were previously reported. Characteristic, it appeared, of ankylosing spondylitis blood was a TCR beta motif of roughly eight highly homologous variants.

This CDR3 comprises 14 residues. The V end lost 2 bases, the J end lost 7 bases, and 12 bases lay between the germline ends. CDR1 is SEHNR, CDR2 FQNEAQ, per germline (reference sequence). TCRdb independently ran MiXCR on the 5' RACE reads; one entry per CDR3 protein. The table lists under 250,000 distinct CDR3 sequences, about 11% of them singletons, with about 2.5% in the top ten. This clonotype was sampled from a male donor with ankylosing spondylitis or in good health (not recorded which). The chain uses TRBV7-9 and TRBJ2-1; no clear D gene. Sequencing was performed on blood, either unsorted or a sorted T cell fraction (not recorded which). CDR3 DNA: TGTGCCAGCAGCTTAACCAAAGTATGGAATGAGCAGTTCTTC. Protein: CASSLTKVWNEQFF.